The rows below give T cell receptor beta chains drawn from one sample of a study of T cell clones after liver transplantation. The protocol was immunoSEQ multiplex PCR, while the TCRdb copy is restricted to in-frame clones and leaves out a portion. Among over 45,000 clones listed, roughly 70% were seen once. The source was CD4+ T cells from blood, collected more than 53 months after liver transplant. These receptors were collected from a human patient who received a liver transplant. Among the T cells, some may be from the graft donor. CDR3s include the opening cysteine and the closing phenylalanine or tryptophan. D genes are given only for firm matches. Rows give clone size only sometimes, using once, few, many, or a class for an expanded clone.

TRBV5-1	NA	NA	TRBJ1-4	CASSWGGGGHEKLFF	TGCGCCAGCAGTTGGGGAGGCGGGGGACATGAAAAACTGTTTTTT
TRBV19	NA	few	TRBJ1-2	CASREDRRYGYTF	TGTGCCAGTAGGGAGGACAGACGATATGGCTACACCTTC
TRBV27	TRBD1	NA	TRBJ1-6	CASSPGQDNSPLHF	TGTGCCAGCAGTCCTGGACAGGATAATTCACCCCTCCACTTT
TRBV11-2	NA	NA	TRBJ2-5	CASSFSIGRGETQYF	TGTGCCAGCAGCTTCTCTATTGGCAGGGGAGAGACCCAGTACTTC
TRBV14	TRBD1	NA	TRBJ2-2	CASSQRTGSDTGELFF	TGTGCCAGCAGCCAACGGACAGGGTCGGACACCGGGGAGCTGTTTTTT
TRBV29-1	NA	NA	TRBJ2-3	CSVVLAGTTDTQYF	TGCAGCGTTGTGTTGGCAGGGACCACAGATACGCAGTATTTT
TRBV10-3	NA	NA	TRBJ1-6	CAINTEQGNNSPLHF	TGTGCCATCAATACGGAACAGGGAAATAATTCACCCCTCCACTTT
TRBV7-2	TRBD1	NA	TRBJ2-7	CASSHTGQGIYEQYF	TGTGCCAGCAGCCACACGGGACAGGGGATCTACGAGCAGTACTTC
TRBV6-5	TRBD1	NA	TRBJ1-6	CASSLTGSSYNSPLHF	TGTGCCAGCAGTTTGACAGGGAGCTCCTATAATTCACCCCTCCACTTT
TRBV6-6	NA	NA	TRBJ1-2	CASSSGPFAYGYTF	TGTGCCAGCAGTTCTGGGCCGTTCGCTTATGGCTACACCTTC
TRBV27	NA	NA	TRBJ2-7	CASSLVVGLGEQYF	TGTGCCAGCAGTTTAGTAGTCGGATTGGGCGAGCAGTACTTC
TRBV10-2	NA	NA	TRBJ1-2	CASSETRDYGYTF	TGCGCCAGCAGTGAAACTCGGGACTATGGCTACACCTTC
TRBV4-1	NA	few	TRBJ2-2	CASSQDLFGLGNTGELFF	TGCGCCAGCAGCCAAGATCTTTTTGGGCTAGGGAACACCGGGGAGCTGTTTTTT
TRBV5-5	TRBD1	once	TRBJ1-1	CASSLSRQGAWVEAFF	TGTGCCAGCAGCTTGTCTCGACAGGGGGCGTGGGTTGAAGCTTTCTTT
TRBV7-2	TRBD1	few	TRBJ2-3	CASSLEGAGTQYF	TGTGCCAGCAGCTTAGAGGGGGCTGGTACGCAGTATTTT
TRBV5-1	TRBD2	NA	TRBJ2-1	CASSPGLAGDNEQFF	TGCGCCAGCAGCCCTGGACTAGCGGGGGACAATGAGCAGTTCTTC
TRBV28	NA	NA	TRBJ1-5	CASRAYRVGNQPQHF	TGTGCCAGCAGGGCGTACAGGGTTGGAAATCAGCCCCAGCATTTT
TRBV6-1	TRBD1	NA	TRBJ1-2	CASRRDRTNYGYTF	TGTGCCAGCAGGCGGGACAGGACTAACTATGGCTACACCTTC
TRBV19	TRBD2	NA	TRBJ2-5	CASSTRTSGAPETQYF	TGTGCCAGTAGTACCCGGACTAGCGGGGCCCCGGAGACCCAGTACTTC
TRBV6-5	NA	NA	TRBJ2-7	CASSRETGSYEQYF	TGTGCCAGCAGTCGGGAGACAGGCTCCTACGAGCAGTACTTC
TRBV6-1	NA	NA	TRBJ1-6	CASREGPTPLHF	TGTGCCAGCAGGGAGGGGCCGACACCCCTCCACTTT
TRBV11-1	NA	NA	TRBJ2-2	CASSRGAGELFF	TGTGCCAGCAGCAGGGGAGCCGGGGAGCTGTTTTTT
TRBV25-1	TRBD1	NA	TRBJ1-1	CASSAPAGQTNTEAFF	TGTGCCAGCAGTGCCCCCGCGGGACAGACGAACACTGAAGCTTTCTTT
TRBV9	TRBD1	NA	TRBJ2-7	CASPHRTGYHEQYF	TGTGCCAGCCCCCATCGGACAGGGTACCACGAGCAGTACTTC
TRBV6-5	TRBD2	NA	TRBJ2-7	CASIGDSGGAYEQYF	TGTGCCAGCATTGGGGATAGCGGGGGGGCCTACGAGCAGTACTTC
TRBV2	NA	NA	TRBJ2-2	CASSDRGPGELFF	TGTGCCAGCAGTGACCGGGGACCCGGGGAGCTGTTTTTT
TRBV6-1	NA	NA	TRBJ2-6	CASSEGRGSSGANVLTF	TGTGCCAGCAGTGAAGGTCGCGGCAGCTCTGGGGCCAACGTCCTGACTTTC
TRBV7-8	TRBD2	NA	TRBJ2-2	CASSRSGGSNTGELFF	TGTGCCAGCAGCCGCTCGGGGGGATCGAACACCGGGGAGCTGTTTTTT
TRBV6-6	TRBD1	few	TRBJ1-5	CASSYTTGGNQPQHF	TGTGCCAGCAGTTACACGACAGGGGGCAATCAGCCCCAGCATTTT
TRBV7-2	NA	NA	TRBJ1-6	CASSLDTGGKNSPLHF	TGTGCCAGCAGCTTAGATACGGGGGGCAAGAATTCACCCCTCCACTTT
TRBV6-1	NA	NA	TRBJ1-5	CASQADNSNQPQHF	TGTGCCAGCCAGGCGGATAATAGCAATCAGCCCCAGCATTTT
TRBV10-1	NA	few	TRBJ2-7	CASSPKGHSYEQYF	TGCGCCAGCAGTCCTAAGGGACACTCCTACGAGCAGTACTTC
TRBV28	TRBD1	few	TRBJ1-2	CASSDRDPPYGYTF	TGTGCCAGCAGTGACAGGGACCCCCCCTATGGCTACACCTTC
TRBV10-3	TRBD2	NA	TRBJ2-3	CAISESLGLGVADTQYF	TGTGCCATCAGTGAGTCCCTAGGACTAGGGGTCGCAGATACGCAGTATTTT
TRBV29-1	TRBD2	NA	TRBJ2-3	CSVGEGLGDTDTQYF	TGCAGCGTTGGGGAGGGTCTGGGGGACACAGATACGCAGTATTTT
TRBV7-9	NA	NA	TRBJ2-7	CATGREPLYEQYF	TGTGCCACCGGCCGGGAACCCCTATACGAGCAGTACTTC
TRBV11-3	NA	NA	TRBJ2-3	CASSSGQSTDTQYF	TGTGCCAGCAGCTCCGGACAGAGCACAGATACGCAGTATTTT
TRBV4-1	NA	NA	TRBJ1-4	CASSQGWGRSREKLFF	TGCGCCAGCAGCCAAGGTTGGGGCAGGAGTAGGGAAAAACTGTTTTTT
TRBV19	NA	NA	TRBJ2-7	CASSTSQGLYEQYF	TGTGCCAGTAGTACCTCACAGGGCCTCTACGAGCAGTACTTC
TRBV7-3	NA	once	TRBJ1-1	CASSLFVNTEAFF	TGTGCCAGCAGCTTATTCGTGAACACTGAAGCTTTCTTT
TRBV27	NA	few	TRBJ1-5	CASSFPNQPQHF	TGTGCCAGCAGTTTCCCCAATCAGCCCCAGCATTTT
TRBV6-4	NA	NA	TRBJ1-5	CASSVSGQSVTNQPQHF	TGTGCCAGCAGTGTAAGCGGCCAGAGCGTCACCAATCAGCCCCAGCATTTT